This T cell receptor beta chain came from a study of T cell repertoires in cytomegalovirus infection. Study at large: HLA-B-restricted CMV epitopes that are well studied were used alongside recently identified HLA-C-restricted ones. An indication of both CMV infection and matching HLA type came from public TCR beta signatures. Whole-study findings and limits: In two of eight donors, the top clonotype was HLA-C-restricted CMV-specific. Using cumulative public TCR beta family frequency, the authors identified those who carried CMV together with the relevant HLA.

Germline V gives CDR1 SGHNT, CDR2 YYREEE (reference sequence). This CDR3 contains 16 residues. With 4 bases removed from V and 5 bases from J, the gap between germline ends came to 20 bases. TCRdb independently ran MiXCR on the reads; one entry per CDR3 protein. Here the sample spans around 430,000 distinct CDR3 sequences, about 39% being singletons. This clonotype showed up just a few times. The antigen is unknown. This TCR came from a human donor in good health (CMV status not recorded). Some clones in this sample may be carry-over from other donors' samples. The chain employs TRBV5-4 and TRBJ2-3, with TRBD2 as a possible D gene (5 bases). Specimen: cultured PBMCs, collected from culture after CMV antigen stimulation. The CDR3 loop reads CASSRSKGGSGDTQYF. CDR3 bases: TGTGCCAGCAGCCGCTCCAAGGGCGGGTCGGGAGATACGCAGTATTTT.